This T cell receptor beta chain was sequenced in a study of Ad26.COV2.S vaccination and SARS-CoV-2 variants. On the study more broadly: The study gave Ad26.COV2.S intramuscularly, once or twice 56 days apart. The study's findings and limits: For non-spike TCRs, breadth in vaccine recipients resembled that in placebo recipients. Analyses that measured TCR breadth and depth may have underestimated total T cell responses.

A word on this clone: Its antigen is still unknown.

Trimming cost V 6 bases and J 7 bases, with 10 bases left between them. The CDR3 runs to 13 residues. Germline V gives CDR1 LNHDA, CDR2 SQIVND (reference sequence). Noted treatment: roughly 20 received Ad26.COV2.S at low or high dose, single or two shots; about five received placebo; per-sample allocation not given. Repertoires come from day 63 after the first vaccine or placebo injection. An adult of 18-55 years in Boston served as donor. Produced via immunoSEQ multiplex PCR; TCRdb's table is partial and in-frame only. The data show about 480,000 clones, approximately 90% seen once. The chain uses TRBV19 and TRBJ1-6; the D gene is possibly TRBD1 (6 bases). This receptor was identified in a person between 18 and 59 years old who received the Ad26.COV2.S COVID-19 vaccine or a placebo. The sample in question was peripheral blood, obtained in a trial of Ad26.COV2.S vaccine versus placebo. CDR3 nucleotides: TGTGCCAGTAGCGTTGGGACAAATTCACCCCTCCACTTT. It encodes CASSVGTNSPLHF.